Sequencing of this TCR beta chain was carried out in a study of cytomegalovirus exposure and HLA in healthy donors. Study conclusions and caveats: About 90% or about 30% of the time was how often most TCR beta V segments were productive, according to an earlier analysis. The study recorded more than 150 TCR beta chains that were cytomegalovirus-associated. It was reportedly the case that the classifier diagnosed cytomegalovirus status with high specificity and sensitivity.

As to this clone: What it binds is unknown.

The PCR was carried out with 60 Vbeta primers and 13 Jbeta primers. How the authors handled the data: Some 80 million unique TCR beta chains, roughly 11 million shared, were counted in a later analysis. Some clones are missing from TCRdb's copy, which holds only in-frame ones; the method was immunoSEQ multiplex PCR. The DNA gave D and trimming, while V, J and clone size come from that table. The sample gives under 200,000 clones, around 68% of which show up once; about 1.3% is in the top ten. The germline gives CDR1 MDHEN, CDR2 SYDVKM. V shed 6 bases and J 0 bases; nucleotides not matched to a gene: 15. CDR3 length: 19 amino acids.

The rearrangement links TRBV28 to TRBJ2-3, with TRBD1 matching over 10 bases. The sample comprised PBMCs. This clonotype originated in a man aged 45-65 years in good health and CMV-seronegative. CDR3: CASRTGGAYGLDSTDTQYF. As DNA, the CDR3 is TGTGCCAGCAGGACAGGGGGCGCGTATGGACTAGACAGCACAGATACGCAGTATTTT.